Sequencing of this T cell receptor (beta chain) was carried out in a study of human T cells and chemical hapten exposure. CDR3 length: 16 residues. Unmatched junction bases numbered 7, after V lost 0 bases and J lost 4 bases. Per the germline V gene, CDR1 is LGHNA and CDR2 is YSLEER. Unique molecular identifiers were attached to individual cDNA molecules within the library. TCRdb called the RACE reads again in MiXCR, with one record for every CDR3 protein. In the table there are roughly 64,000 distinct CDR3 sequences, 11% of which are singletons. As for time point: patch test 3, about 24 weeks after DPC sensitization. Treatment reported: therapeutic diphenylcyclopropenone sensitization with weekly scalp DPC.

The sequences come from whole blood, collected in connection with sensitization to the hapten diphenylcyclopropenone (DPC). This clonotype was sampled from a young woman with alopecia areata. Some clones in this sample may be carry-over from other donors' samples. The chain combines TRBV4-3 with TRBJ2-3; TRBD1 matches at 7 bases. In nucleotides, the CDR3 is TGCGCCAGCAGCCAAGAATTCGGTCAGGGGGCAGATACGCAGTATTTT. Amino acids: CASSQEFGQGADTQYF.